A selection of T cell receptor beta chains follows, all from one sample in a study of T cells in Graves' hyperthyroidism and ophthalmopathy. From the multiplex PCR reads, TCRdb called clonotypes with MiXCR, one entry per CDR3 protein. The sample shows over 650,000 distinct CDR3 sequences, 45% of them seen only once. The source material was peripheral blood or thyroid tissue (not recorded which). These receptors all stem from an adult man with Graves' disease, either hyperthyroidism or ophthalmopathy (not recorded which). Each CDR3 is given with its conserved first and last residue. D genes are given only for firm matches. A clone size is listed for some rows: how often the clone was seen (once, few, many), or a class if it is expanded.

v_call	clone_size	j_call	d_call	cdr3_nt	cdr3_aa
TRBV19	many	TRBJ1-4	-	TGTGCCAGCCGGGTTTTCGATGAAAAACTGTTTTTT	CASRVFDEKLFF
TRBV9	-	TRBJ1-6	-	TGTGCCAGCAGCGCTTTGGACCGAGTTGGTTCACCCCTCCACTTT	CASSALDRVGSPLHF
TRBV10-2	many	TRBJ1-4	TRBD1	TGCGCCAGCAGACAGGGGATTGGGGAAAAACTGTTTTTT	CASRQGIGEKLFF
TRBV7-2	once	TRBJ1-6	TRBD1	TGTGCCAGCAGCTTGGGACAGCAAAATTCACCCCTCCACTTT	CASSLGQQNSPLHF
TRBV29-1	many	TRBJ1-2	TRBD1	TGCAGCGCCGCCGGGACAGAAACTAACTATGGCTACACCTTC	CSAAGTETNYGYTF
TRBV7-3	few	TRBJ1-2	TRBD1	TGTGCCAGCAGCTTAAACCCGACAGGGTACGGCTACACCTTC	CASSLNPTGYGYTF
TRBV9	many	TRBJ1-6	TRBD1	TGTGCCAGCAGCGTAGAGGACAGGGGGCATTCACCCCTCCACTTT	CASSVEDRGHSPLHF
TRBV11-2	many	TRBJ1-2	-	TGTGCCAGCAGCCTAAGCCCCAGGGGCCACTATGGCTACACCTTC	CASSLSPRGHYGYTF
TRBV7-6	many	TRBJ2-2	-	TGTGCTAGCAGCTCCGGGACGAGTGGCGGGGAGCTGTTTTTT	CASSSGTSGGELFF
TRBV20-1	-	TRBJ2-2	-	TGCAGTGCTCAATCGAACACCGGGGAGCTGTTTTTT	CSAQSNTGELFF
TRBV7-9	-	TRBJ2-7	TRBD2	TGCGCCAGCAGCCAAGTGGCACTAGCGGGGGGGACCTACGAGCAGTACTTC	CASSQVALAGGTYEQYF
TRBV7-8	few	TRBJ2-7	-	TGTGCCAGCAGCGCCGACCCGGGCTACGAGCAGTACTTC	CASSADPGYEQYF
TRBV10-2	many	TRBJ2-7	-	TGCGCCAGCGGGGCAGGGGCCTACGAGCAGTACTTC	CASGAGAYEQYF
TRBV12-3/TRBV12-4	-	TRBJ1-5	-	TGTGCCAGCAGTTTTCGGGATCTGGCCCAGCATTTT	CASSFRDLAQHF
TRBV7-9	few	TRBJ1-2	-	TGTGCCAGCTCACCAAGGGACACGATAGTTAACTATGGCTACACCTTC	CASSPRDTIVNYGYTF
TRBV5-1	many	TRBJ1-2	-	TGCGCCAGCAGCCAGACAGAGTCCCGCTATGGCTACACCTTC	CASSQTESRYGYTF
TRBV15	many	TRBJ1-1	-	TGTGCCACCAGCAGAGTTGGGGCAGGGTACACTGAAGCTTTCTTT	CATSRVGAGYTEAFF